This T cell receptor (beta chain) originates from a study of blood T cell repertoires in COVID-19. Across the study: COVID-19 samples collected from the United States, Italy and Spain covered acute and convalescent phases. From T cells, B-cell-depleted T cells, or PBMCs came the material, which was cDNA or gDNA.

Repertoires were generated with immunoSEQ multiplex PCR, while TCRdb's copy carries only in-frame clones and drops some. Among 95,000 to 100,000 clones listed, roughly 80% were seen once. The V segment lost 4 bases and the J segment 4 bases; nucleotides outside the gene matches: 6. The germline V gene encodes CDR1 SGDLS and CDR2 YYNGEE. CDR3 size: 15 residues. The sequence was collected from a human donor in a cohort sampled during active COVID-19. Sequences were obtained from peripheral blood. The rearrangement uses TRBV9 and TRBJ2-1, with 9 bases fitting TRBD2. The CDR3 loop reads CASSTQRGAYNEQFF. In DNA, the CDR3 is TGTGCCAGCAGCACCCAGCGGGGGGCATACAATGAGCAGTTCTTC.